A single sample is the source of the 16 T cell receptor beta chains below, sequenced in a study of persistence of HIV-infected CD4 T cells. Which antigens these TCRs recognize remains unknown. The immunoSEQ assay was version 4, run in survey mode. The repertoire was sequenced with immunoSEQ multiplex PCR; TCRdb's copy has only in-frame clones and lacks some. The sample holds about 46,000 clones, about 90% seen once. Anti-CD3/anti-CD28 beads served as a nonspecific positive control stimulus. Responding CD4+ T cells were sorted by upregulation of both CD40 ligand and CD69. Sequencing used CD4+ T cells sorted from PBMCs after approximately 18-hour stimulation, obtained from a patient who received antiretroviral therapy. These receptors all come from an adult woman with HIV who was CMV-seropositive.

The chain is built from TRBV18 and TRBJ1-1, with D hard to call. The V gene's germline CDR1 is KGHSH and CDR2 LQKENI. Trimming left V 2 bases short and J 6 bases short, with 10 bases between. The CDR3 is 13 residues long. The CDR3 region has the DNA TGTGCCAGCTCACCAACCAATGGGCCTGAAGCTTTCTTT. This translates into CASSPTNGPEAFF. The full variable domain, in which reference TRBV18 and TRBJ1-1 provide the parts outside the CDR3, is NAGVMQNPRHLVRRRGQEARLRCSPMKGHSHVYWYRQLPEEGLKFMVYLQKENIIDESGMPKERFSAEFPKEGPSILRIQQVVRGDSAAYFCASSPTNGPEAFFGQGTRLTVV.

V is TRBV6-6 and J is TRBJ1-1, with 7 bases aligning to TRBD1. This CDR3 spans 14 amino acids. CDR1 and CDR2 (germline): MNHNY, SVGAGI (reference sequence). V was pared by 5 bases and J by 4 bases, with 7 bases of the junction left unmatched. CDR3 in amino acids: CASSTRQGGTEAFF. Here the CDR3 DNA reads TGTGCCAGCAGTACACGACAGGGCGGCACTGAAGCTTTCTTT.

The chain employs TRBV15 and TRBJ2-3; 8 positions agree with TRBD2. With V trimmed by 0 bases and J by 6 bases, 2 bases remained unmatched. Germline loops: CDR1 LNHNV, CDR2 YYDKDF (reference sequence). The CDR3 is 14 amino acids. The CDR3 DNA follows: TGTGCCACCAGCAGAGATCGGGGGGGGGATACGCAGTATTTT. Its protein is CATSRDRGGDTQYF.

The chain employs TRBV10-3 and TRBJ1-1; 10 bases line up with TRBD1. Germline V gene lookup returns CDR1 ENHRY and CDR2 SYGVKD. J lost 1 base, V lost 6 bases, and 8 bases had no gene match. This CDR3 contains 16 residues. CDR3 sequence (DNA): TGTGCCATCAGCCAGTTAAGGGACAGGGGGAACACTGAAGCTTTCTTT. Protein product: CAISQLRDRGNTEAFF.

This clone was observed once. The CDR3 here is CASSSSGGATYNSPLHF. The CDR3 DNA reads as TGTGCCAGCAGTTCATCAGGGGGCGCGACCTATAATTCACCCCTCCACTTT. The J gene is TRBJ1-6, the V gene TRBV28, with TRBD1 matching over 8 bases. CDR1 and CDR2 from the germline V gene are MDHEN and SYDVKM. There are 17 residues in the CDR3. V lost 4 bases and J lost 2; bases outside the gene matches: 7.

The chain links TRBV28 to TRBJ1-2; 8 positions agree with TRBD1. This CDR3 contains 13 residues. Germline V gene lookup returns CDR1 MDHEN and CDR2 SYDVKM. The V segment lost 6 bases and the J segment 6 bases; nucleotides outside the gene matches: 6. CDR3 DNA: TGTGCCAGCAGGCGTTCAGGGGGCGATGGCTACACCTTC. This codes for CASRRSGGDGYTF.

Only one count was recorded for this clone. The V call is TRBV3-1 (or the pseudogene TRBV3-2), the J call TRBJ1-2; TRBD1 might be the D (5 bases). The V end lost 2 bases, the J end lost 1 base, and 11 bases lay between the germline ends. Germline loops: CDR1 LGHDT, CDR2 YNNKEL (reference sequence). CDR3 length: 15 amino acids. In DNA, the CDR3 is TGTGCCAGCAGCCAAAGGGCAGGGCATAACTATGGCTACACCTTC. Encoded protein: CASSQRAGHNYGYTF.

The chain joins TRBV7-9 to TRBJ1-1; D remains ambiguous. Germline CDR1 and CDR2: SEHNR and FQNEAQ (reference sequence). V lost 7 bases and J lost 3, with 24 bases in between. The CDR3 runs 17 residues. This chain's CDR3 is CASNYPPGGIRYTEAFF. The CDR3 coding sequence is TGTGCCAGCAACTACCCCCCGGGAGGGATTCGCTACACTGAAGCTTTCTTT.

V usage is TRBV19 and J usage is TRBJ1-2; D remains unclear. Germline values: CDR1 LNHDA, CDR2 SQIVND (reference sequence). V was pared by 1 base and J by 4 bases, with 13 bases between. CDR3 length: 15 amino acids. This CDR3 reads CASSIVGRLGYGYTF. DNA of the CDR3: TGTGCCAGTAGTATAGTTGGACGACTCGGCTATGGCTACACCTTC. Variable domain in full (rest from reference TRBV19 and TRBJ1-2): DGGITQSPKYLFRKEGQNVTLSCEQNLNHDAMYWYRQDPGQGLRLIYYSQIVNDFQKGDIAEGYSVSREKKESFPLTVTSAQKNPTAFYLCASSIVGRLGYGYTFGSGTRLTVV.

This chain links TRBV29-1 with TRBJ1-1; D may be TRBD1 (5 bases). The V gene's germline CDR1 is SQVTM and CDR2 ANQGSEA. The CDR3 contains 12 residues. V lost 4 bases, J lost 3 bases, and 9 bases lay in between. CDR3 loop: CSVAGTDTEAFF. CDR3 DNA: TGCAGCGTTGCAGGGACGGACACTGAAGCTTTCTTT.

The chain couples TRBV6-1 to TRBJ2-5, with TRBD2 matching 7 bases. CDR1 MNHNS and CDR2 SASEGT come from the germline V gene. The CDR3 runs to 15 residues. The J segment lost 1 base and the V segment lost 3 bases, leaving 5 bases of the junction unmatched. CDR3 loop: CASSEGGTTQETQYF. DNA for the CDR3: TGTGCCAGCAGTGAGGGGGGGACTACCCAAGAGACCCAGTACTTC.

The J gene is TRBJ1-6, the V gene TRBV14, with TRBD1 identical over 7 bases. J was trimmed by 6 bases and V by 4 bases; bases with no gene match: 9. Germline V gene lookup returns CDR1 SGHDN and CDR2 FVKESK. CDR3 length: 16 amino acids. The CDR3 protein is CASSLITGTANSPLHF. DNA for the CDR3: TGTGCCAGCAGCCTTATAACCGGGACAGCTAATTCACCCCTCCACTTT.

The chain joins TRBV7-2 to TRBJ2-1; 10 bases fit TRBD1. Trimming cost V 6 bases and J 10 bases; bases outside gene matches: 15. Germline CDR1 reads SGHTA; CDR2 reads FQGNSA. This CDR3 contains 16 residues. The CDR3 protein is CASSSGQGQGSEEQFF. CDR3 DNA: TGTGCCAGCAGTTCAGGTCAGGGACAGGGGTCGGAGGAGCAGTTCTTC.

The CDR3 region has the DNA TGTGCCAGCAGCATCGGACAGGGGACCGGGGAGCTGTTTTTT. Encoded protein: CASSIGQGTGELFF. This chain joins TRBV7-3 and TRBJ2-2; TRBD1 matches 9 bases. The CDR3 is 14 amino acids. The J segment lost 5 bases and the V segment lost 5 bases, leaving 3 bases of the junction unmatched. Germline V gene data show CDR1 as SGHTA and CDR2 as FQGTGA.

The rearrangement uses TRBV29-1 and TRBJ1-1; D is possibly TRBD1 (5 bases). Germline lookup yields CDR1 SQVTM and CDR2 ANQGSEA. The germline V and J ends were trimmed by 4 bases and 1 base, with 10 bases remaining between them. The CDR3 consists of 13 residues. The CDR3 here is CSVVGTWNTEAFF. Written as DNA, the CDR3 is TGCAGCGTTGTGGGGACTTGGAACACTGAAGCTTTCTTT.

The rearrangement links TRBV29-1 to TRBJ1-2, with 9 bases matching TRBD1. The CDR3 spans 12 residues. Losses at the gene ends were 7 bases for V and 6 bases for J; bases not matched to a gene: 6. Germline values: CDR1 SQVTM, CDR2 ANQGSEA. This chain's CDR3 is CSAQTGGHGYTF. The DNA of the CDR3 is TGCAGCGCACAAACAGGGGGCCATGGCTACACCTTC.